This T cell receptor (beta chain) was profiled in a study of cytomegalovirus exposure and HLA in healthy donors. This clone was detected only a few times. Its specificity is not known. This CDR3 has 16 residues. Per germline, CDR1 SGHTA and CDR2 FQGNSA. Trimming shortened V by 0 bases and J by 2 bases, and 13 bases separated the two germline ends. Profiled with immunoSEQ multiplex PCR; TCRdb holds only in-frame clones, not every one. The sample has around 300,000 clones, 88% seen once. Whole-study findings and limits: Through in vitro validation, a few CMV-associated chains were shown to be specific for CMV antigens. High specificity and sensitivity for cytomegalovirus status were reported for the classifier. It was found in a later analysis that first-cohort TCR clusters tended to co-occur in the 100 to 150 validation repertoires. Among TCR beta chains, those listed as cytomegalovirus-associated numbered over 150.

This chain uses TRBV7-2 with TRBJ1-2; D perhaps matches TRBD1 (5 bases). Sequenced material: PBMCs. The TCR sequence derives from a man aged 25-40 years in good health and CMV-seronegative. The DNA for the CDR3 is TGTGCCAGCAGCTTAGCGCTTGGGGCACACAACTATGGCTACACCTTC. Translated, it gives CASSLALGAHNYGYTF.